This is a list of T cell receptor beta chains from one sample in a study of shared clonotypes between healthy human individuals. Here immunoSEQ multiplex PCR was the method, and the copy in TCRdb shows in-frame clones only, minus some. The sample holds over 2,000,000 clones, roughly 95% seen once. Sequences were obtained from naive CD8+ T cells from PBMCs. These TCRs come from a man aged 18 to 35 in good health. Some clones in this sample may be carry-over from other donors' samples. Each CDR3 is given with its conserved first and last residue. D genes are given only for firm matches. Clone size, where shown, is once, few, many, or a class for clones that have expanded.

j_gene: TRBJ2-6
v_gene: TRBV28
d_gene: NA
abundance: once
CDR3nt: TGTGCCAGCAGCAACGTTCTCTTGGACTCCTTCTCTGGGGCCAACGTCCTGACTTTC
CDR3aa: CASSNVLLDSFSGANVLTF

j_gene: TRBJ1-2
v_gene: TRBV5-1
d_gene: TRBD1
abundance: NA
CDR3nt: TGCGCCAGCAGCTGGTGGACAGGGGGGAGCTATGGCTACACCTTC
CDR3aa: CASSWWTGGSYGYTF

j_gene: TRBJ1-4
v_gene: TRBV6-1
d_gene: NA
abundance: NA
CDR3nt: TGTGCCAGCAGCGAAAGGGGGTTGAGTGAAAAACTGTTTTTT
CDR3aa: CASSERGLSEKLFF

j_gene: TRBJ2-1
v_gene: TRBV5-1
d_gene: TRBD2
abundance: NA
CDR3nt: TGCGCCAGCAGCTGGACTAGCGGGAGTTTCAATGAGCAGTTCTTC
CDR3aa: CASSWTSGSFNEQFF

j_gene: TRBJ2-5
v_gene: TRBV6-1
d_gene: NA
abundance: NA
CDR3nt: TGTGCCAGCAGGCCGACGGGTCCCGGCCAAGAGACCCAGTACTTC
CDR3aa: CASRPTGPGQETQYF

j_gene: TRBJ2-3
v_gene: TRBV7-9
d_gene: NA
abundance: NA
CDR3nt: TGTGCCAGCAGCCCGCAGCCAGATACGCAGTATTTT
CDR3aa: CASSPQPDTQYF

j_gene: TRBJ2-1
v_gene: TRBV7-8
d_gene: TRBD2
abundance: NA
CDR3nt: TGTGCCAGCAGCGGATTTAGCGGGAGATCCTACAATGAGCAGTTCTTC
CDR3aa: CASSGFSGRSYNEQFF

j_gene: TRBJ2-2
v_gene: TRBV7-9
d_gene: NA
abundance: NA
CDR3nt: TGTGCCAGCAGCCGAGGGGATAAGGGGAACACCGGGGAGCTGTTTTTT
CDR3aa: CASSRGDKGNTGELFF

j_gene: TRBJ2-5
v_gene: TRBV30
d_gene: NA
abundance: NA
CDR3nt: TGTGCCTGGTACGGGGCCGGGACACTTCAAGAGACCCAGTACTTC
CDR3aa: CAWYGAGTLQETQYF

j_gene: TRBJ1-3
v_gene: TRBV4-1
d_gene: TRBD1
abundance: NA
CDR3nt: TGCGCCAGCAGCCAAGCTCGTTACCAGGGGGCGAACACCATATATTTT
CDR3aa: CASSQARYQGANTIYF

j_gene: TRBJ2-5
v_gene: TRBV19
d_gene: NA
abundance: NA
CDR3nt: TGTGCCAGTAGTCCTTCGGACGGTACCCAGTACTTC
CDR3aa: CASSPSDGTQYF

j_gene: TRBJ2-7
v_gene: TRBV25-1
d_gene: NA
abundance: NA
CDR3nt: TGTGCCAGCTCGAGTCTCCGCAGCGACGAGCAGTACTTC
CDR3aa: CASSSLRSDEQYF

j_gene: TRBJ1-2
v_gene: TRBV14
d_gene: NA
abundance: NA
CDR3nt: TGTGCCAGCAGCCAAGACAGGGCCCCGGTTGGCTACACCTTC
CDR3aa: CASSQDRAPVGYTF

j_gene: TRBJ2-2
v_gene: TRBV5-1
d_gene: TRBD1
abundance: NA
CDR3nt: TGCGCCAGCAGCTTGGTGGCAACCGGGACAGCGAACACCGGGGAGCTGTTTTTT
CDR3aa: CASSLVATGTANTGELFF

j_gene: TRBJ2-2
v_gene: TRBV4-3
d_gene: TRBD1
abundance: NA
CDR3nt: TGCGCCAGCGCCAACAGGGGTAGGAGCACCGGGGAGCTGTTTTTT
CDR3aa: CASANRGRSTGELFF

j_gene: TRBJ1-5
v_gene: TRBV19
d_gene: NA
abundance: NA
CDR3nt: TGTGCCAGTACCGACGACAGAGACGAGCATTTT
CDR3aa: CASTDDRDEHF

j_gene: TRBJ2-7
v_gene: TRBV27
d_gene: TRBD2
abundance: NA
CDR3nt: TGTGCCAGCAGTTTTGTGGCGGGAGGGCACGAGCAGTACTTC
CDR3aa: CASSFVAGGHEQYF

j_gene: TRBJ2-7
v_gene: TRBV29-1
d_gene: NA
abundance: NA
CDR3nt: TGCAGCGTTGAAAGTAAGGCTTTCCCCTACGAGCAGTACTTC
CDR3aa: CSVESKAFPYEQYF

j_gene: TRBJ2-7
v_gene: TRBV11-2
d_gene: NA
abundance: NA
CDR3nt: TGTGCCAGCAGCAAAGGGGCCAGGGGGGACCGCGAGCAGTACTTC
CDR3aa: CASSKGARGDREQYF

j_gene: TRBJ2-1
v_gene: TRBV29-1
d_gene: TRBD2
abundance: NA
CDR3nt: TGCAGCGTTGAAGTAGCGGGATTCATCCCTCCGTTCTTC
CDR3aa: CSVEVAGFIPPFF

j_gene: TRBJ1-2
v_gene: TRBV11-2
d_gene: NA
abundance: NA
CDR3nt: TGTGCCAGCAGCTTCGTCAGGGGCCATGGCTACACCTTC
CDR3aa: CASSFVRGHGYTF

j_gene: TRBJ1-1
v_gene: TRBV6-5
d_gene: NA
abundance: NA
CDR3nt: TGTGCCAGCAGTTACCTGGGGTACACTGAAGCTTTCTTT
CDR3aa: CASSYLGYTEAFF

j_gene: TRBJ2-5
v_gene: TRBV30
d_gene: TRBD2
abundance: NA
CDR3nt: TGTGCCTGGAGACATAGCGGGGTTATGGAGACCCAGTACTTC
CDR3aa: CAWRHSGVMETQYF

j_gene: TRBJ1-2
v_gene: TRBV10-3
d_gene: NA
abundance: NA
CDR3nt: TGTGCCATCACGAGTAACTATGGCTACACCTTC
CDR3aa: CAITSNYGYTF

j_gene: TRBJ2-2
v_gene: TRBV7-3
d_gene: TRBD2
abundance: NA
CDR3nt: TGTGCCAGCAGCTCAGGACTAGCGGGAGCCACCGGGGAGCTGTTTTTT
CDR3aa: CASSSGLAGATGELFF

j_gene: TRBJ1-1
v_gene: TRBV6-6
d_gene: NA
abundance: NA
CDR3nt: TGTGCCAGCAGCGAACAGGGAGGGCACACTGAAGCTTTCTTT
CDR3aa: CASSEQGGHTEAFF

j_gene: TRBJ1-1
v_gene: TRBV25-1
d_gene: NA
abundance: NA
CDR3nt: TGTGCCAGCAGGGGGGCGGGCGGACTGAACACTGAAGCTTTCTTT
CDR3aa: CASRGAGGLNTEAFF

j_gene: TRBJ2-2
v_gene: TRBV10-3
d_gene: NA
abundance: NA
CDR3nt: TGTGCCATCAGGCCCGGTAACACCGGGGAGCTGTTTTTT
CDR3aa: CAIRPGNTGELFF

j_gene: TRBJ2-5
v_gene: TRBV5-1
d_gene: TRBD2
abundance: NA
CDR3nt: TGCGCCAGCAGCCCAGCTAGCGGGAGTCCGACCCAGTACTTC
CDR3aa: CASSPASGSPTQYF

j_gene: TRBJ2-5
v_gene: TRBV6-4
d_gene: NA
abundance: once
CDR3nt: TGTGCCAGCAGTGACTCGAGTCGAAGGGATCAAGAGACCCAGTACTTC
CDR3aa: CASSDSSRRDQETQYF

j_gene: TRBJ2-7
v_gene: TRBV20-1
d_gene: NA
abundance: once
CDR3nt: TGCAGTGCCGGTAGGGGCTACGAGCAGTACTTC
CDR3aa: CSAGRGYEQYF

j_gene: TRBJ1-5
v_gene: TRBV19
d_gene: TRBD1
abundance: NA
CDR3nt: TGTGCCAGTAGTACGGGGGACAGGGGTGTTGGGCAGCCCCAGCATTTT
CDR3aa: CASSTGDRGVGQPQHF

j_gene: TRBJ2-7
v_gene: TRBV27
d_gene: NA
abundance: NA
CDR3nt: TGTGCCAGCAGTTCCGGACTGGGCCACTACGAGCAGTACTTC
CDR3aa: CASSSGLGHYEQYF

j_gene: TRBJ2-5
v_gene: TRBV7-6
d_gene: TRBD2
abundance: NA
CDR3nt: TGTGCCAGCAGTTACGGGACTAGCGGGAGGGAAGAGACCCAGTACTTC
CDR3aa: CASSYGTSGREETQYF

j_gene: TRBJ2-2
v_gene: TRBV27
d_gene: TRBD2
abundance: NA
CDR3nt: TGTGCCAGCAGTCTAGCGGGAGGGCGGGGGGAGCTGTTTTTT
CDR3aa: CASSLAGGRGELFF

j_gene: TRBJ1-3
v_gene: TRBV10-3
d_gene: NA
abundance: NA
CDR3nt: TGTGCCATCGGGGGGGGAAACACCATATATTTT
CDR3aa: CAIGGGNTIYF

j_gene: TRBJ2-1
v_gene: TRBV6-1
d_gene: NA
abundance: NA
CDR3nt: TGTGCCAGCGGACAACTATCCTACAATGAGCAGTTCTTC
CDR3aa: CASGQLSYNEQFF

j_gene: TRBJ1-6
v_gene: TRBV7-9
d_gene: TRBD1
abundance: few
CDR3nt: TGTGCCAGCACCACAGGGGTTTTAGGATCACCCCTCCACTTT
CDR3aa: CASTTGVLGSPLHF

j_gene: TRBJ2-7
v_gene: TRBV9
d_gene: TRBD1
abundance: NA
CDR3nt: TGTGCCAGCAGCCTAGGGACAGGGGGCTACGAGCAGTACTTC
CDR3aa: CASSLGTGGYEQYF

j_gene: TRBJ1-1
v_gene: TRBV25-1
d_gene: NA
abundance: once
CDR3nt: TGTGCCAGCAGTGGTTCACAGGTGAACACTGAAGCTTTCTTT
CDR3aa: CASSGSQVNTEAFF

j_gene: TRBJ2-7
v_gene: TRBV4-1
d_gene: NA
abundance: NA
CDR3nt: TGCGCCAGCAGCCAAAAGCAAGCCTACGAGCAGTACTTC
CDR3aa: CASSQKQAYEQYF

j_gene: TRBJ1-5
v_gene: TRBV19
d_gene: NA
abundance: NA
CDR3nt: TGTGCCAGTAGTATAGGGAACAGTTTCCCTAGCAATCAGCCCCAGCATTTT
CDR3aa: CASSIGNSFPSNQPQHF